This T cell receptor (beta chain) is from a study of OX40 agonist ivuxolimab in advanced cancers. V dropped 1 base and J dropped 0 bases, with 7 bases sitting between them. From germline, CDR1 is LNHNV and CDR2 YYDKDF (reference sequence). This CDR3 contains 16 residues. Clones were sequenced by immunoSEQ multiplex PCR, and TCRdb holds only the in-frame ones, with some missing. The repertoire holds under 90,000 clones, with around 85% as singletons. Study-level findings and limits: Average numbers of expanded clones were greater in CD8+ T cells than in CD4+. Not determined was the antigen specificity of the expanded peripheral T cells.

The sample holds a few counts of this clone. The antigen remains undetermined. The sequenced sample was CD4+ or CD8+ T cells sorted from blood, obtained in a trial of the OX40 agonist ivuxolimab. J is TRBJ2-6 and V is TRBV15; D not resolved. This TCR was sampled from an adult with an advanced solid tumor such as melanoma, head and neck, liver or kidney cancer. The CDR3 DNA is TGTGCCACCAGCAGAGGAACAGACTCTGGGGCCAACGTCCTGACTTTC. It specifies CATSRGTDSGANVLTF.